This section outlines one T cell receptor beta chain sequence together with its context. The target of this receptor is not known. Within one base of it there is no much larger clone, and no base qualities were kept. This entry belongs to a study of cytomegalovirus exposure and HLA in healthy donors (dated by TCRdb to the late 2010s). Turning to the overall study: In an earlier analysis of around 540 of the donors, 250 to 300 Gb of sequence data and roughly 100 million unique TCR beta sequences from some 170 million T cells were reported. The study aimed to test whether cataloging public T cell receptors could reveal signatures of past pathogen exposure. In a later analysis, previously published TCR beta repertoires from 600 to 850 donors were re-analyzed and high-resolution HLA genotyping was added so that TCR occurrence patterns could be studied. The study combined high-throughput TCR immunosequencing, statistical association of individual TCRs with disease status, and machine learning to predict cytomegalovirus infection status. HLA typing covered class I and class II loci at four-digit resolution. Donor age, sex, ethnicity and CMV serostatus were collected together with the repertoire data. On average, around 200,000 unique TCR beta nucleotide sequences were sequenced per donor among 398 genotyped donors of the cohort, with about 17% of those sequences being non-productive. Of the approximately 370 genotyped donors, approximately 80% were placed in the genetic ancestry cluster associated with self-reported Caucasian donors. Using immunosequencing, the study profiled T cell repertoires from approximately 700 subjects and related those repertoires to cytomegalovirus serostatus. About 330 gigabases of sequencing data and around 80 million unique TCR sequences made up an early release that covered several hundred HLA-typed donors. Every discovery cohort repertoire had been produced on one sequencing platform. Typing coverage varied by locus: about 629-630 donors for A, B, C, DRB1 and DQB1; approximately 520 for DQA1; approximately 610 for DPA1; approximately 450 for DPB1. A later genetic analysis took genome-wide SNP genotypes for about 55% of the roughly 700 donors and used that subset as a discovery cohort. Several DR-DQ haplotypes were treated as single units for association and clustering because of strong linkage in the cohort. Along with the roughly 710-subject first cohort, a separate validation cohort of about 110 different subjects was used. Rather than using new phenotypic data, the later analysis identified candidate immune exposures from TCR beta sequences and from how often those sequences occurred across donors. To decide whether each TCR beta V gene segment behaved as functional or pseudogenic, an earlier analysis of fewer than 750 of the donors relied on high-throughput TCR beta sequencing.

The cohort was made up of roughly 670 healthy bone marrow donors. At the time of sampling, every cohort member was nominally healthy, though immune exposures that went unrecorded were likely present. The donor was CMV seronegative and was included in the group of 352 seronegative cohort members. Every donor gave a peripheral blood sample, and the peripheral blood mononuclear cells from that sample were used for TCR beta sequencing. The Qiagen DNeasy Blood Extraction Kit was used to extract genomic DNA from the blood cell samples. CDR1 and CDR2, looked up from the germline V gene, are SGHRS and YFSETQ. V ends up 2 bases short and J 2 bases short, with an unmatched junction base count of 4. The CDR3, cysteine through phenylalanine, is 15 amino acids long. The only DNA kept is the CDR3, 45 bases in frame from the first base. The study at large found these results: Most CMV-associated TCR beta chains appeared to be HLA-restricted in a later analysis, and the HLA associations seemed to be driven largely by CMV exposure. The earlier analysis of 450 to 700 of the donors excluded fewer than 20 rarely observed V segments, including chromosome 9 orphons, because counts were too low. In the study, approximately 160 TCR beta chains were listed as associated with cytomegalovirus. HLA typing was unavailable for some donors at each locus, so association tests used only the typed subset. In a later analysis, the rate of TCR association differed among HLA loci, with DRB1 alleles having the most associated TCRs and HLA-C alleles having the fewest. According to the authors, the approach could potentially be generalized to other disease states and immunological phenotypes. In a later genetic analysis, a missense DCLRE1C variant was associated with V-gene and J-gene trimming of TCR beta chains, and the association was replicated in an independent cohort. Assigning TCR associations to individual alleles was difficult when HLA alleles, especially DR and DQ, strongly co-occurred. The classifier was reported to diagnose cytomegalovirus status with high specificity and sensitivity in both the original cohort and the validation cohort. Specific HLA alleles were associated with more than 15,000 TCR beta sequences at a false discovery rate of 0.05 in a later analysis. In vitro tests confirmed that a few of the cytomegalovirus-associated TCR beta chains recognize cytomegalovirus antigens. Compared with the approximately 700-donor mean, donors in an Asian-associated ancestry cluster had fewer N-insertions in productive TCRs, according to a later genetic analysis. Because the 87-base-pair reads could not distinguish some IMGT-functional V segments, including TRBV6-2 and TRBV6-3, those segments were excluded. Compared with equally common non-associated chains, HLA-associated TCR beta chains in a later analysis were more clonally expanded and had lower generation probabilities. Across donors, most TCR sequences were observed very rarely, whereas some public TCRs were present in many individuals. In a later analysis, several top co-occurrence clusters were reported to appear linked to parvovirus B19, influenza, CMV and Epstein-Barr virus. Linkage disequilibrium might explain the correlated functional status among segregating V segments, but an unknown experimental factor could not be excluded. The presence/absence analyses assumed that sequencing depth was roughly uniform across donors, and that assumption may not be true. A cluster of highly shared sequence variants was judged likely to be a technical artifact of the sequencing pipeline. Immune exposure information for the cohort was limited to CMV serostatus. Broadly in line with IMGT annotations, most TCR beta V segments showed up in productive rearrangements about 87% or about 30% of the time in an earlier analysis of a few hundred of the donors. The cohort was sequenced for TCR beta chains only, and without alpha or paired-chain data the features that could be detected were limited. A further reported finding was that TCR beta sequences accurately predicted the HLA-A and HLA-B alleles for most subjects in the first cohort.

Library method: the immunoSEQ multiplex PCR assay. For the multiplex PCR, a mixture combining 60 forward primers for TCR Vbeta segments and 13 reverse primers for TCR Jbeta segments was used. Amplification of the CDR3 region of rearranged TCR beta genes was performed with a multiplex PCR assay on genomic DNA. On the Illumina HiSeq System, the amplified TCR beta libraries were sequenced as 87-base-pair reads. Per the source publication's procedure: A later analysis tallied 70 million to 100 million unique TCR beta chains across the 700 or so repertoires, and some 10 million of those chains were shared by two or more donors. A nearest-neighbor algorithm error-corrected the raw reads and collapsed the reads into unique sequences, merging closely related sequences to remove PCR and sequencing errors. Alignment of CDR3 sequences to IMGT reference sequences was used to assign V, D and J gene segments. Each retained sequence needed at least a six-nucleotide match to both a V gene segment and a J gene segment. A rearrangement was called productive if the CDR3 had no stop codons and remained in frame with V and J, and every other rearrangement was called non-productive. Following IMGT convention, CDR3 was defined as the stretch from the second conserved V-encoded cysteine up to the conserved J-encoded phenylalanine. In an earlier analysis of more than 550 of the donors, sequences lacking an unambiguous match to a single V gene segment were excluded. In an earlier analysis of some 590 of the donors, V segments were called functional above 56.7% productive rearrangements and were called segregating when the between-donor standard deviation exceeded 5%. To diagnose cytomegalovirus status from the catalog of TCR beta chain sequences, a statistical classification framework was built. In a later analysis, V and J genes were assigned by comparing TCR nucleotide sequences against IMGT/GENE-DB human TR gene sequences. A later analysis assigned CDR3 sequences and most-parsimonious VDJ recombination scenarios with the TCRdist pipeline. A later analysis defined each TCR beta chain by its CDR3 amino acid sequence plus V-gene family, and excluded reads lacking a unique V-gene family. As a way to deal with suspected cross-contamination and a sequencing artifact, a later analysis dropped roughly 620 nucleotide sequences that were highly shared and had low generation probability. For each public chain, a later analysis derived a clonal expansion index from normalized ranks of inferred template counts within each repertoire. A later analysis computed generation probabilities with a VDJ recombination model fitted to out-of-frame rearrangements, and checked the results against IGoR. In a later analysis, hypergeometric tests were used to score TCR-TCR, TCR-HLA and TCR-CMV co-occurrence, with a repertoire-size bias correction applied to TCR pairs. False discovery rates were estimated in a later analysis by permuting HLA or CMV assignments 20 times. A later analysis grouped co-occurring TCRs with DBSCAN, adding TCRdist sequence similarity when clustering within HLA-allele-positive subsets. Repertoires with fewer than 30,000 or more than 120,000 public chains, plus five repertoires with anomalous nucleotide sharing, were excluded from co-occurrence clustering. The clones in this table, taken by TCRdb from immuneACCESS, are in-frame only. Not every clone is retained; where verified, under half of the shortfall comes from an unresolved V gene, and the cause of the rest is unknown. V and J calls and clone size are those listed in that table; D and trimming were worked out from the DNA. The sample yields 100,000 to 150,000 clones; about 74% were counted once. The ten largest clones capture about 7.3% of the sample.

The chain is made from TRBV5-1 and TRBJ2-3; a stretch of 8 junction bases matches TRBD1. This TCR was recovered from a male donor in good health and CMV-seronegative. Sequences were obtained from PBMCs. The encoded CDR3 is CASSLGTGVTDTQYF. The sequenced DNA: TGCGCCAGCAGCTTAGGGACAGGAGTCACAGATACGCAGTATTTT.